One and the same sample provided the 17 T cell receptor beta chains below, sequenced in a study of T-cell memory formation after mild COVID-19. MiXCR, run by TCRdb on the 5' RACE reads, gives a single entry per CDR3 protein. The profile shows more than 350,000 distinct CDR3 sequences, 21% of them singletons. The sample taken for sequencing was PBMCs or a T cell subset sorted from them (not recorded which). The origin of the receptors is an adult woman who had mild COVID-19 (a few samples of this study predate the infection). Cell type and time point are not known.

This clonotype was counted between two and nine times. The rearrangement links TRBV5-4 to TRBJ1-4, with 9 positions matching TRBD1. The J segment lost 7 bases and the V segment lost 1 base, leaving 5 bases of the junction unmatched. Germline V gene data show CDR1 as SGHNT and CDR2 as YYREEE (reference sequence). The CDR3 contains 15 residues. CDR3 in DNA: TGTGCCAGCAGCTTGAACAGGGGGCTCGGTGAAAAACTGTTTTTT. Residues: CASSLNRGLGEKLFF.

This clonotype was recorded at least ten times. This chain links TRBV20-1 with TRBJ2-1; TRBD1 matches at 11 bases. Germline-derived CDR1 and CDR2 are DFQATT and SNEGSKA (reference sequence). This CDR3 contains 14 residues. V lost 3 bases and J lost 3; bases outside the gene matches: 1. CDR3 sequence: CSASGTGGYNEQFF. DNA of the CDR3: TGCAGTGCTAGTGGGACAGGGGGCTACAATGAGCAGTTCTTC.

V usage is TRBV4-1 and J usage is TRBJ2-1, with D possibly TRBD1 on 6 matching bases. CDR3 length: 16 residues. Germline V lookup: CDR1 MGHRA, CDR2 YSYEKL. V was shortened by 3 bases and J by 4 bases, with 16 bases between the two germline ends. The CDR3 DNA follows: TGCGCCAGCAGCCAGATTACGGACAGCCCTTACAATGAGCAGTTCTTC. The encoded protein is CASSQITDSPYNEQFF.

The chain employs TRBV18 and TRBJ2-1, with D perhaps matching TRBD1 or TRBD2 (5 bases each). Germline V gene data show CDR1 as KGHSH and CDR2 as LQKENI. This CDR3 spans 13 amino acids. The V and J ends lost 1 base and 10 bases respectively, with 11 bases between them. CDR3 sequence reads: CASSPRERGEQFF. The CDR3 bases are TGTGCCAGCTCACCACGCGAGAGGGGCGAGCAGTTCTTC.

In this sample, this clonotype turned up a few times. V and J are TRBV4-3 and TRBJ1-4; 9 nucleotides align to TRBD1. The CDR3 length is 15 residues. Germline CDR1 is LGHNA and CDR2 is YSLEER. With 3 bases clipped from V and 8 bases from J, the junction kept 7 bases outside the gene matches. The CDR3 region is CASSHTGGLEEKLFF. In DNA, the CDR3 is TGCGCCAGCAGCCATACAGGGGGCTTGGAAGAAAAACTGTTTTTT.

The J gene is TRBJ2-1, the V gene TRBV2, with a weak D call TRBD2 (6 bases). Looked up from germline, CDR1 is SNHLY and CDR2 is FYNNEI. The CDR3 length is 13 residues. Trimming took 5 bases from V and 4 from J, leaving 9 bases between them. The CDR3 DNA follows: TGTGCCAGCAGTTGGCTAGCGTACAATGAGCAGTTCTTC. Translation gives CASSWLAYNEQFF.

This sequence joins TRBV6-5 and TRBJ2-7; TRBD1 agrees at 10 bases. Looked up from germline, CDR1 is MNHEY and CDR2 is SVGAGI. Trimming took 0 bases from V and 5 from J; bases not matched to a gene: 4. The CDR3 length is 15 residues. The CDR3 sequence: CASSYSATGGNEQYF. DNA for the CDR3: TGTGCCAGCAGTTACTCGGCGACAGGGGGCAACGAGCAGTACTTC.

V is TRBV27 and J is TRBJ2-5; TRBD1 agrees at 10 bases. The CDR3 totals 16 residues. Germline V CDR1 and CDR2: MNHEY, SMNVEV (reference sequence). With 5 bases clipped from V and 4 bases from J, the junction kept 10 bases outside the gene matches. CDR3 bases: TGTGCCAGCAGTCCCTCGACAGGGGGCCCCCCAGAGACCCAGTACTTC. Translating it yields CASSPSTGGPPETQYF.

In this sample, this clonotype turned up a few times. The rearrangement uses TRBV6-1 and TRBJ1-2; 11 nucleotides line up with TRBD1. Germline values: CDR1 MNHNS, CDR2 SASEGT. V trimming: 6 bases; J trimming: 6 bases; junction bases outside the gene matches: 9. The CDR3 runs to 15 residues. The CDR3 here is CASRVRRTGGHGYTF. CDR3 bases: TGTGCCAGCAGGGTTCGTAGGACAGGGGGCCATGGCTACACCTTC.

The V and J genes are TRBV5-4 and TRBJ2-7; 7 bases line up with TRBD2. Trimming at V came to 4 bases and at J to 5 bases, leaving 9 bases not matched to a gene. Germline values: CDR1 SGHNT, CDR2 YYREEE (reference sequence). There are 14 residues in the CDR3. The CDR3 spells CASSPLSGGDEQYF. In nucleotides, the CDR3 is TGTGCCAGCAGCCCGCTATCTGGGGGGGACGAGCAGTACTTC.

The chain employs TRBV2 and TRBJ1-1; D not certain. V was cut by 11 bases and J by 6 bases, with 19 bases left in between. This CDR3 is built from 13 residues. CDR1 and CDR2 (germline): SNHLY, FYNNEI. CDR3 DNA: TGTGCCGCAACTCCGGGAATGAGCCCTGAAGCTTTCTTT. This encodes CAATPGMSPEAFF.

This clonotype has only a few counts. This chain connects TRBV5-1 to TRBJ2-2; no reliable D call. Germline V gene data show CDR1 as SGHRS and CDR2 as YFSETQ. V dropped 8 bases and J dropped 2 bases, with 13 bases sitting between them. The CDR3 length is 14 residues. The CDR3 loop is CASLGPSNTGELFF. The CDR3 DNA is TGCGCCAGTTTGGGCCCCTCAAACACCGGGGAGCTGTTTTTT.

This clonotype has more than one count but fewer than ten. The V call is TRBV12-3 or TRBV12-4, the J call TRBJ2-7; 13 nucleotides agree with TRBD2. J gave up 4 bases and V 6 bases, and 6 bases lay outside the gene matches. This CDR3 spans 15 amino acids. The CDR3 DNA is TGTGCCAGCAGCCCTACGGGACTAGCGGGATACGAGCAGTACTTC. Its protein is CASSPTGLAGYEQYF.

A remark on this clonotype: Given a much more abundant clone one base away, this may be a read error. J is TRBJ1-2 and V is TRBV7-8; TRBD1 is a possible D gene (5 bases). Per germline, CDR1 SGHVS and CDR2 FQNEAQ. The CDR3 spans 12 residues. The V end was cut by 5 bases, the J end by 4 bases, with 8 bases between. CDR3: CASSQDIYGYTF. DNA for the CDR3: TGTGCCAGCAGCCAGGACATCTATGGCTACACCTTC.

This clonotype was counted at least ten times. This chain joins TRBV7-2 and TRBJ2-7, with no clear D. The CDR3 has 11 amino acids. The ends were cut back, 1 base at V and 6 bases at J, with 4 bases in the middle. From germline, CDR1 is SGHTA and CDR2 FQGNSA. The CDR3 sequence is CASSLGVEQYF. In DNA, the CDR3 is TGTGCCAGCAGCTTAGGGGTCGAGCAGTACTTC.

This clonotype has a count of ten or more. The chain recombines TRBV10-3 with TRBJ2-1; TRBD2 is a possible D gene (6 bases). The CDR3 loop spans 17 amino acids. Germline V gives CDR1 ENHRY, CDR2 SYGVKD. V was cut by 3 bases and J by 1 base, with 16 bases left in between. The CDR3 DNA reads TGTGCCATCAGTGAAGGTAGCGGAGGAGTATCCTACAATGAGCAGTTCTTC. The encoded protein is CAISEGSGGVSYNEQFF.

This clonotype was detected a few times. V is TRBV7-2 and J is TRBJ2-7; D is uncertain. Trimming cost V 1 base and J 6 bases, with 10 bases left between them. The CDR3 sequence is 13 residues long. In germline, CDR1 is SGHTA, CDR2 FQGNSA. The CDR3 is CASSLGGRAEQYF. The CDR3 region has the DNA TGTGCCAGCAGCTTAGGTGGCCGGGCCGAGCAGTACTTC. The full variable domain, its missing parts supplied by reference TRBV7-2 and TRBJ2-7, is GAGVSQSPSNKVTEKGKDVELRCDPISGHTALYWYRQSLGQGLEFLIYFQGNSAPDKSGLPSDRFSAERTGGSVSTLTIQRTQQEDSAVYLCASSLGGRAEQYFGPGTRLTVT.